This T cell receptor (beta chain) was sequenced during a study of T cells in localized non-small cell lung cancer. On this clone itself: The antigen is undetermined.

The germline gives CDR1 GTSNPN, CDR2 SVGIG (reference sequence). The CDR3 covers 13 residues. V shed 3 bases, J shed 3 bases, and the junction held 2 bases outside the gene matches. Findings of the study overall: Uninvolved adjacent lung showed the highest T cell clonality, exceeding tumor. Paired adjacent lung recovered a median around 52 of the top 100 tumor clones. Without multi-region sequencing, intratumor heterogeneity could not be excluded. Higher adjacent-lung clonality was associated with shorter survival.

Libraries were prepared by immunoSEQ multiplex PCR; TCRdb keeps only in-frame clonotypes and omits some of them. The data show over 40,000 clones, 86% seen once. The clonotype was recovered from a woman aged 18 to 55 with stage III lung adenocarcinoma. Here the sequenced sample was peripheral blood, taken before any cancer treatment. The chain combines TRBV30 with TRBJ1-5, with 7 nucleotides matching TRBD1. Here the CDR3 reads CAWSTGDNQPQHF. CDR3 nucleotide sequence: TGTGCCTGGAGCACAGGGGACAATCAGCCCCAGCATTTT.